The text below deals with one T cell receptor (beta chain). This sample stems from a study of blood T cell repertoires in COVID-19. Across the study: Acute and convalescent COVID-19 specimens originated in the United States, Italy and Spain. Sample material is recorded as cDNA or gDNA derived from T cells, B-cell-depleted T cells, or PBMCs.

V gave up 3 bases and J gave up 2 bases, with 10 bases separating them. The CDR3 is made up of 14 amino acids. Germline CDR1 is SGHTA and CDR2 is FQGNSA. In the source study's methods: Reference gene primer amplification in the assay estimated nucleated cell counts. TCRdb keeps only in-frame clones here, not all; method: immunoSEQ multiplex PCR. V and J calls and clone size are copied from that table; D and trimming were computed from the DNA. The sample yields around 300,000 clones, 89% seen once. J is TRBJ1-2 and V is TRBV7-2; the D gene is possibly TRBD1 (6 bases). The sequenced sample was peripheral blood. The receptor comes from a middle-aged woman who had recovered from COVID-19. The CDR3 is CASSLGHVNYGYTF. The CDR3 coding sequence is TGTGCCAGCAGCTTGGGACACGTGAACTATGGCTACACCTTC.